The 22 T cell receptor beta chains below were found in one sample sequenced in a study of T cell responses to AZD1222 COVID-19 vaccine. Sequenced by immunoSEQ multiplex PCR; TCRdb stores in-frame clones only, minus some. The profile shows around 180,000 clones, more than 80% of them singletons. This specimen consisted of peripheral blood, obtained on day 0 of AZD1222 vaccination. These receptors were taken from an adult in good health.

This chain links TRBV4-1 with TRBJ1-5, with D tentatively TRBD1 (5 bases). The ends were cut back, 1 base at V and 7 bases at J, with 8 bases in the middle. The CDR3 sequence is 13 residues long. The germline V gene has CDR1 MGHRA and CDR2 YSYEKL. The CDR3 is CASSQVWGQPQHF. The CDR3 DNA follows: TGCGCCAGCAGCCAAGTATGGGGGCAGCCCCAGCATTTT.

The chain couples TRBV19 to TRBJ2-1, with 11 positions matching TRBD1. Per the germline V gene, CDR1 is LNHDA and CDR2 is SQIVND (reference sequence). The V gene end was trimmed by 5 bases and the J gene end by 7 bases; junction bases not matched to a gene: 4. The CDR3 length is 14 residues. CDR3 region: CASSRRDRGNEQFF. In DNA form, the CDR3 reads TGTGCCAGTAGTCGCCGGGACAGGGGGAATGAGCAGTTCTTC.

In this sample, this clone turned up once. The chain combines TRBV6-5 with TRBJ2-2; 9 bases are a match to TRBD2. Per germline, CDR1 MNHEY and CDR2 SVGAGI. V gave up 6 bases and J gave up 6 bases; unmatched junction bases: 5. The CDR3 length is 14 residues. The CDR3 spells CASRVSGSAGELFF. The CDR3, as DNA: TGTGCCAGCAGGGTTAGCGGGAGTGCCGGGGAGCTGTTTTTT.

This clone came up a few times. The chain joins TRBV30 to TRBJ1-2; no clear D gene. Germline assignment: CDR1 GTSNPN and CDR2 SVGIG (reference sequence). This CDR3 contains 11 residues. The CDR3 DNA follows: TGTGCATGGGAGTCCCCAAAAAGAAAGACCTTC. It codes for CAWESPKRKTF.

This chain connects TRBV28 to TRBJ2-1, with 12 bases that match TRBD2. Per the germline V gene, CDR1 is MDHEN and CDR2 is SYDVKM. The CDR3 runs 18 residues. J lost 4 bases, V lost 8 bases, and 15 bases had no gene match. This CDR3 reads CASSSRRLAGVEYNEQFF. CDR3 DNA: TGTGCCAGCTCCTCCCGCCGACTAGCGGGGGTTGAGTACAATGAGCAGTTCTTC.

This chain joins TRBV3-1 (or the pseudogene TRBV3-2) and TRBJ2-1; D is perhaps TRBD2 (6 bases). This CDR3 comprises 14 residues. Germline V gene sequence: CDR1 LGHDT, CDR2 YNNKEL (reference sequence). Trimming shortened V by 4 bases and J by 1 base, and 8 bases separated the two germline ends. CDR3 bases: TGTGCCAGCAGCCCCGGGACTTCCTACAATGAGCAGTTCTTC. Translating gives CASSPGTSYNEQFF.

The rearrangement joins TRBV5-6 to TRBJ1-5, with D possibly being TRBD1 (5 bases). V shed 6 bases and J shed 6 bases, with 10 bases lying between them. The CDR3 consists of 12 residues. Germline loops: CDR1 SGHDT, CDR2 YYEEEE. CDR3 DNA sequence: TGTGCCAGCACCTTCGGGGCTCAGCCCCAGCATTTT. It specifies CASTFGAQPQHF. The variable domain in full, completed from reference TRBV5-6 and TRBJ1-5, reads DAGVTQSPTHLIKTRGQQVTLRCSPKSGHDTVSWYQQALGQGPQFIFQYYEEEERQRGNFPDRFSGHQFPNYSSELNVNALLLGDSALYLCASTFGAQPQHFGDGTRLSIL.

This sequence joins TRBV7-8 and TRBJ1-2; D is undetermined. Germline CDR1 reads SGHVS; CDR2 reads FQNEAQ. The CDR3 sequence is 12 residues long. V dropped 1 base and J dropped 8 bases, with 8 bases sitting between them. CDR3 DNA: TGTGCCAGCAGCTTAGAGGCAGTGGGCTACACCTTC. As protein: CASSLEAVGYTF.

The CDR3 region has the DNA TGTGCCAGCAGCTTAGCCAACCGGCGGGGCTACACCTTC. Translating it yields CASSLANRRGYTF. This chain uses TRBV7-2 with TRBJ1-2; D unclear. CDR3 size: 13 residues. V lost 0 bases, J lost 8 bases, and 10 bases lay in between. Germline V lookup: CDR1 SGHTA, CDR2 FQGNSA.

The chain employs TRBV18 and TRBJ2-1, with D unresolved. From germline, CDR1 is KGHSH and CDR2 LQKENI. With 0 bases removed from V and 0 bases from J, the gap between germline ends came to 9 bases. The CDR3 length is 16 residues. Here the CDR3 reads CASSPPGLRSYNEQFF. In nucleotides, the CDR3 is TGTGCCAGCTCACCACCTGGGTTACGCTCCTACAATGAGCAGTTCTTC.

This clone was seen once. The CDR3 sequence is CASSYSTRQGSEQYF. As DNA, the CDR3 is TGTGCCAGCAGTTACTCGACCAGACAGGGTAGCGAGCAGTACTTC. V and J are TRBV6-2 or TRBV6-3 and TRBJ2-7, with 7 bases that match TRBD1. V trimming: 0 bases; J trimming: 6 bases; junction bases outside the gene matches: 8. This CDR3 contains 15 residues. CDR1 and CDR2 (germline): MNHEY, SVGEGT.

The gene calls are TRBV7-8 and TRBJ1-1, with TRBD1 as a possible D gene (5 bases). V lost 2 bases and J lost 5, with 9 bases in between. The CDR3 extends over 13 amino acids. Looked up from germline, CDR1 is SGHVS and CDR2 is FQNEAQ. Here the CDR3 reads CASSLRDGTEAFF. The CDR3 nucleotides are TGTGCCAGCAGCTTACGGGACGGTACTGAAGCTTTCTTT.

The V and J genes are TRBV28 and TRBJ1-2, with no clear D. V was trimmed by 5 bases and J by 8 bases, leaving 12 bases between them. The CDR3 has 12 residues. CDR1 and CDR2 (germline): MDHEN, SYDVKM. The CDR3 DNA reads TGTGCCAGCAGTCCGCCCGTGGCGGGCTACACCTTC. This sequence encodes CASSPPVAGYTF.

The rearrangement joins TRBV28 to TRBJ2-1; TRBD1 matches at 7 bases. Germline V gene lookup returns CDR1 MDHEN and CDR2 SYDVKM. The CDR3 sequence is 16 residues long. V trimming: 5 bases; J trimming: 0 bases; junction bases outside the gene matches: 7. The CDR3 loop reads CASSPDRPSSYNEQFF. The CDR3 nucleotides read TGTGCCAGCAGTCCGGACAGGCCGAGCTCCTACAATGAGCAGTTCTTC.

This sequence joins TRBV6-5 and TRBJ2-3, with 8 bases matching TRBD2. The CDR3 is 15 residues long. Unmatched junction bases numbered 8, after V lost 7 bases and J lost 2 bases. Germline CDR1 is MNHEY and CDR2 is SVGAGI. CDR3 nucleotide sequence: TGTGCCAGCATCCCCAGCGGGGGCCCCACAGATACGCAGTATTTT. Residues: CASIPSGGPTDTQYF.

The V call is TRBV6-6, the J call TRBJ1-5, with D tentatively TRBD1 (6 bases). The V gene lost 7 bases and the J gene lost 1 base, with 14 bases spanning the gap. The CDR3 is 15 amino acids. CDR1 and CDR2 (germline): MNHNY, SVGAGI (reference sequence). CDR3 loop: CASITTGTSNQPQHF. CDR3 bases: TGTGCCAGCATCACCACAGGGACAAGCAATCAGCCCCAGCATTTT.

The chain links TRBV5-1 to TRBJ1-2; 9 bases agree with TRBD1. The CDR3 is 14 residues long. The germline gives CDR1 SGHRS, CDR2 YFSETQ. With 4 bases clipped from V and 4 bases from J, the junction kept 5 bases outside the gene matches. The CDR3: CASSIGQGLYGYTF. CDR3 nucleotides: TGCGCCAGCAGCATAGGACAGGGGCTCTATGGCTACACCTTC.

V gene TRBV18 combines with J gene TRBJ2-5; perhaps TRBD2 as D (5 bases). Looked up from germline, CDR1 is KGHSH and CDR2 is LQKENI. The CDR3 length is 17 residues. The V end was cut by 0 bases, the J end by 1 base, with 15 bases between. DNA for the CDR3: TGTGCCAGCTCACCACCGCTGTCTGAGCGGAGCCAAGAGACCCAGTACTTC. It is translated as CASSPPLSERSQETQYF.

This clone was seen just once. The chain joins TRBV30 to TRBJ2-7; 7 bases match TRBD2. The germline V gene encodes CDR1 GTSNPN and CDR2 SVGIG (reference sequence). V lost 3 bases, J lost 5 bases, and 16 bases stayed unmatched. The CDR3 is 16 amino acids. This chain's CDR3 is CAWRVTGTGGVHEQYF. CDR3 nucleotide sequence: TGTGCCTGGAGGGTTACCGGGACGGGGGGTGTTCACGAGCAGTACTTC.

This clone was counted once. This chain connects TRBV28 to TRBJ2-3, with D hard to call. The ends were cut back, 3 bases at V and 5 bases at J, with 9 bases in the middle. The germline CDR1 and CDR2 sequences are MDHEN and SYDVKM. The CDR3 is 13 residues long. This CDR3 is CASSFPNIDTQYF. Here the CDR3 DNA reads TGTGCCAGCAGTTTCCCCAATATAGATACGCAGTATTTT.

The V and J genes are TRBV5-1 and TRBJ2-3, with 9 bases lining up with TRBD2. CDR3 length: 15 amino acids. Per the germline V gene, CDR1 is SGHRS and CDR2 is YFSETQ. Trimming took 3 bases from V and 9 from J; bases not matched to a gene: 11. This CDR3 is CASSSEGLAPGTQYF. As DNA, the CDR3 is TGCGCCAGCAGCTCGGAGGGACTAGCCCCAGGGACGCAGTATTTT.

The chain combines TRBV30 with TRBJ2-2, with 8 bases aligning to TRBD1. The CDR3 sequence is 14 residues long. V lost 1 base and J lost 5; bases outside the gene matches: 3. CDR1 and CDR2 from the germline V gene are GTSNPN and SVGIG (reference sequence). CDR3 protein: CAWSDRGLTGELFF. DNA of the CDR3: TGTGCCTGGAGTGACAGGGGGTTGACCGGGGAGCTGTTTTTT.